The entry that follows covers one T cell receptor (beta chain) sequence. Its recognized antigen is unknown. Base qualities are missing; no much larger clone stands one base away. The germline V gene gives CDR1 as SGHTA and CDR2 as FQGNSA. V is cut by 5 bases and J by 2 bases, and the space between the germline ends is 13 bases. Taken from cysteine to phenylalanine, the CDR3 has 15 residues. Here the CDR3 DNA is all that survives: 45 bases in frame from base 1. Instrument on record: Illumina HiSeq 1500. The raw public data were reprocessed by TCRdb itself: fastp quality trimming at Q25, MiXCR clonotype calling, in-frame beta chains only. Duplicate CDR3 protein sequences are folded into a single record with the most common DNA and genes. For this sample there are approximately 600,000 distinct CDR3 sequences; approximately 40% appear just once. The ten largest make up 48% of the sample. Sample treatment or condition, as interpreted from the label and publication: in vitro stimulation with specific CMV peptide epitopes to enrich CMV-specific T cells.

This sample is drawn from a study of T cell repertoires in cytomegalovirus infection (dated by TCRdb to the late 2010s). About the investigation overall: Recently identified HLA-C-restricted CMV epitopes, whose presentation resists viral immunomodulation, were targeted by peptide stimulations together with well-studied HLA-B-restricted epitopes. The HLA type of each donor mattered for the analysis, because public TCR beta signatures pointed to carriage of CMV infection along with the matching HLA type.

Findings and caveats that apply to the study as a whole: The ex vivo response was dominated by HLA-C-restricted CMV-specific TCR beta clonotypes, which also provided the single most frequent clonotype in two of eight donors. In both this cohort and an independent cohort of approximately 350 donors, the cumulative frequency of public TCR beta family members distinguished carriers of CMV infection plus the relevant HLA type.

This specimen was cultured PBMCs, taken from culture after CMV antigen stimulation. The source of this sequence is a human donor in good health (CMV status not recorded). Some clones in this sample may be carry-over from other donors' samples. The chain links TRBV7-2 with TRBJ1-3; the D gene is perhaps TRBD1, from 6 matching bases. DNA sequence: TGTGCCAGCAGCCCTCAGGGGTTCGCTGGAAACACCATATATTTT. This codes for CASSPQGFAGNTIYF.